These 23 T cell receptor beta chains were sequenced from one sample in a study of blood T cell repertoires in COVID-19. Data came from immunoSEQ multiplex PCR; TCRdb stores just in-frame clones and leaves some out. The table includes 200,000 to 250,000 clones, more than 65% detected once. Input material: peripheral blood. The receptors here all came from a woman aged 80 or older with acute or convalescent COVID-19.

The rearrangement links TRBV28 to TRBJ2-7; 8 bases are shared with TRBD1. Germline V CDR1 and CDR2: MDHEN, SYDVKM. This CDR3 has 14 amino acids. V was pared by 6 bases and J by 4 bases, with 8 bases of the junction left unmatched. The CDR3 sequence is CASSRTGSHYEQYF. The CDR3 coding sequence is TGTGCCAGCAGCCGGACAGGGTCCCATTACGAGCAGTACTTC.

The chain carries TRBV28 and TRBJ1-6, with a weak D call TRBD1 (6 bases). The CDR3 loop spans 14 amino acids. Trimming cost V 3 bases and J 9 bases, with 12 bases left between them. Germline assignment: CDR1 MDHEN and CDR2 SYDVKM. The CDR3 sequence is CASSFQRGGSPLHF. Written as DNA, the CDR3 is TGTGCCAGCAGTTTTCAAAGAGGGGGTTCACCCCTCCACTTT.

DNA for the CDR3: TGTGCCAGTAGCGGGGGGGCCTGGGAGACCCAGTACTTC. Residues: CASSGGAWETQYF. The chain is built from TRBV19 and TRBJ2-5; 8 nucleotides align to TRBD2. V shed 6 bases and J 5 bases; nucleotides not matched to a gene: 5. This CDR3 is 13 amino acids long. Germline V gene data show CDR1 as LNHDA and CDR2 as SQIVND (reference sequence).

This clone was counted a single time. The V call is TRBV19, the J call TRBJ1-1; 7 nucleotides line up with TRBD1. J was trimmed by 4 bases and V by 8 bases; bases with no gene match: 22. CDR3 size: 18 residues. CDR1 is LNHDA and CDR2 is SQIVND in the germline V gene (reference sequence). CDR3 protein: CASPPNPNRGRRGTEAFF. The CDR3 coding sequence is TGTGCCAGTCCCCCGAATCCGAACAGGGGAAGGCGTGGCACTGAAGCTTTCTTT.

The DNA for the CDR3 is TGTGCCAGCAGTCGGACAGTGGGCTCCAATCAGCCCCAGCATTTT. Residues: CASSRTVGSNQPQHF. The chain recombines TRBV7-2 with TRBJ1-5, with TRBD1 as a possible D gene (6 bases). In germline, CDR1 is SGHTA, CDR2 FQGNSA. This CDR3 contains 15 residues. Trimming removed 6 bases from V and 3 bases from J, with 15 bases in between.

The V call is TRBV6-5, the J call TRBJ1-2, with 7 nucleotides matching TRBD1. CDR1 is MNHEY and CDR2 is SVGAGI in the germline V gene. V gave up 2 bases and J gave up 2 bases; unmatched junction bases: 5. The CDR3 runs 15 residues. CDR3 amino acids: CASSYRGRGNYGYTF. The CDR3 bases are TGTGCCAGCAGTTACAGGGGGCGCGGAAACTATGGCTACACCTTC.

The chain couples TRBV7-2 to TRBJ1-2; D is ambiguous. V lost 4 bases and J lost 0, with 12 bases in between. Germline values: CDR1 SGHTA, CDR2 FQGNSA. CDR3 length equals 15 residues. The CDR3 loop is CASSSPARANYGYTF. For the CDR3, the DNA is TGTGCCAGCAGCTCACCGGCTAGAGCTAACTATGGCTACACCTTC.

CDR3 protein: CASSEGGVGYTF. DNA for the CDR3: TGTGCCAGCAGTGAGGGGGGGGTTGGCTACACCTTC. The V call is TRBV6-1, the J call TRBJ1-2; the D gene is possibly TRBD1 (5 bases). Germline V CDR1 and CDR2: MNHNS, SASEGT. The CDR3 is made up of 12 amino acids. V shed 3 bases and J shed 7 bases, with 9 bases lying between them.

This chain uses TRBV7-9 with TRBJ1-1; tentatively, D is TRBD1 (5 bases). CDR1 and CDR2 (germline): SEHNR, FQNEAQ (reference sequence). Trimming stripped 7 bases from V and 2 bases from J, with 20 bases between. There are 16 residues in the CDR3. The CDR3 sequence: CASIGREVGGNTEAFF. In DNA, the CDR3 is TGTGCCAGCATCGGGAGAGAAGTCGGGGGAAACACTGAAGCTTTCTTT.

Remarks on this clone: One end of the junction varies from germline; a read error may be responsible. The chain joins TRBV7-7 to TRBJ2-1, with D maybe TRBD2 (6 bases). The CDR3 sequence is 14 residues long. CDR1 is SSHAT and CDR2 is FNYEAQ in the germline V gene (reference sequence). CDR3 amino acids: CASSLGVGRNEQFF. CDR3 nucleotides: TGTGCTAGCAGCTTAGGGGTAGGGAGGAATGAGCAGTTCTTC.

The genes are TRBV19 and TRBJ1-5; D perhaps matches TRBD1 (5 bases). CDR3 length: 15 residues. In germline, CDR1 is LNHDA, CDR2 SQIVND (reference sequence). The ends were cut back, 4 bases at V and 7 bases at J, with 17 bases in the middle. CDR3 DNA sequence: TGTGCCAGTAGTAACTCAGGGCCCTCTCTACAGCCCCAGCATTTT. This encodes CASSNSGPSLQPQHF.

V and J are TRBV6-5 and TRBJ1-3; no firm D call. V was cut by 2 bases and J by 0 bases, with 11 bases left in between. There are 16 residues in the CDR3. Germline CDR1 and CDR2: MNHEY and SVGAGI. This CDR3 is CASSYNLGRSGNTIYF. The CDR3 region has the DNA TGTGCCAGCAGTTACAACCTAGGCCGCTCTGGAAACACCATATATTTT.

This chain joins TRBV7-3 and TRBJ2-7, with D perhaps TRBD2 (5 bases). The CDR3 has 12 residues. CDR1 SGHTA and CDR2 FQGTGA come from the germline V gene. V lost 2 bases to trimming and J lost 7 bases, with 9 bases between them. The CDR3 loop is CASSLGPGEQYF. The CDR3 coding sequence is TGTGCCAGCAGCTTAGGGCCGGGGGAGCAGTACTTC.

The CDR3 loop reads CASSEYRGRAGERQPQHF. The CDR3 region has the DNA TGTGCCAGTAGTGAGTATAGGGGTAGGGCAGGGGAGCGTCAGCCCCAGCATTTT. The rearrangement joins TRBV19 to TRBJ1-5, with D perhaps matching TRBD1 (6 bases). This CDR3 spans 18 amino acids. Germline-derived CDR1 and CDR2 are LNHDA and SQIVND (reference sequence). The V and J ends lost 5 bases and 6 bases respectively, with 26 bases between them.

The chain recombines TRBV3-1 (or the pseudogene TRBV3-2) with TRBJ2-5, with D tentatively TRBD2 (6 bases). CDR1 LGHDT and CDR2 YNNKEL come from the germline V gene (reference sequence). Trimming removed 2 bases from V and 9 bases from J, with 16 bases in between. The CDR3 loop spans 14 amino acids. CDR3 amino acids: CASSQSGLEGAQYF. The CDR3 DNA is TGTGCCAGCAGCCAATCGGGACTGGAGGGAGCCCAGTACTTC.

This chain links TRBV7-9 with TRBJ1-6, with D unresolved. The V and J ends lost 4 bases and 5 bases respectively, with 12 bases between them. Germline V gene data show CDR1 as SEHNR and CDR2 as FQNEAQ (reference sequence). The CDR3 is 15 amino acids. Here the CDR3 DNA reads TGTGCCAGCAGCTCTTCCGGGGAAAATAATTCACCCCTCCACTTT. Its protein is CASSSSGENNSPLHF.

The rearrangement joins TRBV5-1 to TRBJ2-5; 8 positions match TRBD1. The CDR3 totals 15 residues. Germline CDR1 is SGHRS and CDR2 is YFSETQ. V dropped 3 bases and J dropped 5; count of bases not matched to a gene: 9. The CDR3 spells CASSSDVRGQETQYF. The CDR3 bases are TGCGCCAGCAGCTCAGACGTCAGGGGGCAGGAGACCCAGTACTTC. Full variable domain (remainder filled in from reference TRBV5-1 and TRBJ2-5): KAGVTQTPRYLIKTRGQQVTLSCSPISGHRSVSWYQQTPGQGLQFLFEYFSETQRNKGNFPGRFSGRQFSNSRSEMNVSTLELGDSALYLCASSSDVRGQETQYFGPGTRLLVL.

The chain couples TRBV28 to TRBJ1-4; tentatively, D is TRBD1 (5 bases). Germline loops: CDR1 MDHEN, CDR2 SYDVKM. CDR3 size: 16 residues. V lost 2 bases to trimming and J lost 6 bases, with 16 bases between them. The CDR3 sequence is CASSLRGGQGHEKLFF. The DNA for the CDR3 is TGTGCCAGCAGTTTAAGGGGTGGGCAAGGCCATGAAAAACTGTTTTTT.

This rearrangement joins TRBV7-3 to TRBJ2-6; tentative D call: TRBD2 (5 bases). Germline values: CDR1 SGHTA, CDR2 FQGTGA. Trimming stripped 1 base from V and 2 bases from J, with 9 bases between. CDR3 length: 16 residues. The CDR3 protein is CASSLMATTGANVLTF. The CDR3 nucleotides read TGTGCCAGCAGCTTAATGGCGACTACTGGGGCCAACGTCCTGACTTTC.

The rearrangement uses TRBV2 and TRBJ1-2; no firm D call. V was trimmed by 3 bases and J by 3 bases, leaving 14 bases between them. This CDR3 contains 15 residues. Germline CDR1 reads SNHLY; CDR2 reads FYNNEI. The CDR3 region has the DNA TGTGCCAGCAGTGAGGAAGGAGCCGTTGACTATGGCTACACCTTC. It codes for CASSEEGAVDYGYTF.

The chain couples TRBV7-8 to TRBJ1-1; the D gene is possibly TRBD1 (6 bases). Germline CDR1 reads SGHVS; CDR2 reads FQNEAQ. The CDR3 is 20 amino acids. Trimming cost V 1 base and J 1 base, with 25 bases left between them. Written as DNA, the CDR3 is TGTGCCAGCAGCTTAGTAAGGATCGCGGGGGGCAGAGCTCCGAACACTGAAGCTTTCTTT. It codes for CASSLVRIAGGRAPNTEAFF.

The rearrangement uses TRBV7-2 and TRBJ1-2; TRBD1 might be the D (5 bases). The V gene's germline CDR1 is SGHTA and CDR2 FQGNSA. With 4 bases removed from V and 4 bases from J, the gap between germline ends came to 16 bases. There are 15 residues in the CDR3. The CDR3 loop reads CASSSAGRVFYGYTF. The CDR3 DNA sequence: TGTGCCAGCAGCTCAGCAGGGCGGGTCTTCTATGGCTACACCTTC.

This chain joins TRBV30 and TRBJ1-3; D is possibly TRBD1 (5 bases). The CDR3 totals 14 residues. Germline assignment: CDR1 GTSNPN and CDR2 SVGIG (reference sequence). The V gene lost 1 base and the J gene lost 7 bases, with 14 bases spanning the gap. Here the CDR3 reads CAWSDWGGGNTIYF. For the CDR3, the DNA is TGTGCCTGGAGTGACTGGGGGGGAGGGAACACCATATATTTT.